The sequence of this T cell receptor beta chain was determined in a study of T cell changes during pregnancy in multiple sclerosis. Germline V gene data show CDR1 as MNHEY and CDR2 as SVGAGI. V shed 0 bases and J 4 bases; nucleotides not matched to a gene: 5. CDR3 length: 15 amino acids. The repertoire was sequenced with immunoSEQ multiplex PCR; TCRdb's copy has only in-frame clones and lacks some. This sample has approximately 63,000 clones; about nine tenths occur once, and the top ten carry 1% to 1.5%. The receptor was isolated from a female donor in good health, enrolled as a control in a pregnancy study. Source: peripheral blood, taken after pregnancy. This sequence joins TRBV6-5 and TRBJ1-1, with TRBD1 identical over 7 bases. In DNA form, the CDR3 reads TGTGCCAGCAGTTACTCTAAGACAGGGACCACTGAAGCTTTCTTT. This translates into CASSYSKTGTTEAFF.